This note documents a single TCR beta chain sequence. The antigen this receptor binds is unknown. Nothing much larger sits one base from this clone, and base qualities are not available. The trial excluded patients who had a history of autoimmune disease or who were on systemic immunosuppression. Peripheral blood for TCR sequencing was collected from all dose cohorts at baseline, on cycle 4 day 1, and on cycle 7 day 1. Samples were obtained from an open-label, multicenter, first-in-human phase I dose-escalation trial of ivuxolimab. Adults with locally advanced or metastatic melanoma, renal cell carcinoma, hepatocellular carcinoma or head and neck squamous cell carcinoma were enrolled in the trial. CD4+ and CD8+ T cells were sorted separately from peripheral blood before TCR sequencing. Genomic DNA was extracted from sorted cells for sequencing of the TCRbeta CDR3 region. TCRbeta CDR3 regions were sequenced using the immunoSEQ Assay. The source is immuneACCESS, and TCRdb retained only in-frame sequences with V and J called. Part of the clones is not carried over; for the studies checked, unresolved V genes explain less than half of this, and the remainder is unexplained. The sample profile shows around 94,000 clones; roughly 84% of them were found once. The top ten clonotypes cover approximately 0.3% of the sample.

V lost 6 bases and J lost 4 bases; the stretch between them is 12 bases long. The CDR3, from cysteine to phenylalanine, totals 13 residues. Of all the DNA, just the CDR3 is kept, 39 bases in frame from base 1. Via the germline V gene, CDR1 is SGHTA and CDR2 FQGNSA. The data are from a study of OX40 agonist ivuxolimab in advanced cancers. General notes on the study: The costimulatory receptor OX40 (CD134) was targeted by ivuxolimab, a fully human IgG2 agonistic monoclonal antibody. Intravenous ivuxolimab was administered to patients every 2 weeks at six dose levels: 0.01, 0.1, 0.3, 1.5, 3 and 10 mg/kg. Among the 52 dose-escalation patients, around 19 had hepatocellular carcinoma, 15 or so melanoma, 9 renal cell carcinoma and 9 head and neck cancer. A male proportion of around 80% and a mean age of about 60 years, ranging from roughly 20 to 80, were recorded for the dose-escalation cohort. Patients were allowed to have had prior anti-PD-1, anti-PD-L1 or anti-CTLA-4 therapy, and 40% to 45% of the dose-escalation patients had previously received checkpoint inhibitors. Three dose-escalation patients achieved partial responses, one with hepatocellular carcinoma and two with cutaneous melanoma. Peripheral TCRbeta sequencing was intended to test whether TCR sequence diversity was altered and clonal T-cell expansion was caused by ivuxolimab. The paper reports the monotherapy dose-escalation portion (N = 52 patients) of the phase I ivuxolimab trial. General conclusions and limits of the study: After ivuxolimab, more expanded clones were found on average in CD8+ T cells than in CD4+ T cells. Antigen specificity was not determined for the clonally expanded peripheral T cells. Partial responders in the 0.1-3.0 mg/kg groups had among the lowest normalized peripheral clonal expansion, especially among CD8+ T cells. Low levels of normalized T-cell clonal expansion were also seen in some patients who did not respond. At doses of 0.1 to 3.0 mg/kg, clonal expansion of both CD4+ and CD8+ blood T cells was observed from baseline to week 6.

The clonotype comes from an adult with an advanced solid tumor such as melanoma, head and neck, liver or kidney cancer. Here the sequenced sample was CD4+ or CD8+ T cells sorted from blood, taken in a trial of the OX40 agonist ivuxolimab. This sequence uses TRBV7-2 and TRBJ1-2; tentative D gene TRBD1, with 5 bases matching. The CDR3 loop reads CASRAGTAYGYTF. The DNA is as follows: TGTGCCAGCAGAGCAGGGACGGCCTATGGCTACACCTTC.